Listed below are T cell receptor beta chains from one sample, sequenced in a study of long-term antiretroviral therapy in people with HIV. The table came from immunoSEQ multiplex PCR; TCRdb's copy has only in-frame clones and leaves some out. This sample has 20,000 to 25,000 clones; around 89% occur once, and the top ten carry 3% to 4%. The sequences come from unsorted PBMCs, collected 2.3 years after starting antiretroviral therapy. Every receptor here comes from a man between 60 and 70 years old with HIV. CDR3s include the opening cysteine and the closing phenylalanine or tryptophan. The D gene is left open where the match is weak. Clone sizes are given selectively: once, few, many, or a class where the clone is expanded.

size | J | V | D | DNA | CDR3
once | TRBJ2-4 | TRBV2 | - | TGTGCCAGCAGTGAAGCGGCAGGATCTGACAAAAACATTCAGTACTTC | CASSEAAGSDKNIQYF
- | TRBJ2-2 | TRBV5-6 | - | TGTGCCAGCAGCTGGAACATCCGCAACACCGGGGAGCTGTTTTTT | CASSWNIRNTGELFF
once | TRBJ2-2 | TRBV30 | TRBD2 | TGTGCCTGGGGGACTAGCGGGGATTTAACCGGGGAGCTGTTTTTT | CAWGTSGDLTGELFF
- | TRBJ1-1 | TRBV6-6 | TRBD1 | TGTGCCAGCAATAGGGGGCCAGACACTGAAGCTTTCTTT | CASNRGPDTEAFF
- | TRBJ2-5 | TRBV7-2 | - | TGTGCCAGCAGCTTACTCTTGCAGACCCAGTACTTC | CASSLLLQTQYF
- | TRBJ2-7 | TRBV5-5 | - | TGTGCCAGCAGCTTGGGGGGACCGAAATACGAGCAGTACTTC | CASSLGGPKYEQYF
- | TRBJ2-5 | TRBV9 | - | TGTGCCAGCAGCGCATTCCAAGAGACCCAGTACTTC | CASSAFQETQYF
few | TRBJ2-7 | TRBV28 | TRBD1 | TGTGCCACCAAAGAAACAGGGGGCAGTGGCTACGAGCAGTACTTC | CATKETGGSGYEQYF
- | TRBJ1-1 | TRBV5-1 | - | TGCGCCAGCAGCAAGGACAAAATGAACACTGAAGCTTTCTTT | CASSKDKMNTEAFF
- | TRBJ1-1 | TRBV6-5 | - | TGTGCCAGCAGTCAGGTAGGGGCAACTGAAGCTTTCTTT | CASSQVGATEAFF
- | TRBJ1-5 | TRBV6-5 | TRBD1 | TGTGCCAGCAGTCTTGACAGGGGGCTCAGTCAGCCCCAGCATTTT | CASSLDRGLSQPQHF
- | TRBJ2-5 | TRBV10-1 | TRBD1 | TGCGCCAGCCAGGGACAGCCACAAGAGACCCAGTACTTC | CASQGQPQETQYF
- | TRBJ1-3 | TRBV27 | - | TGTGCCAGCAGCTCGTTGGGGCGCTCTGGAAACACCATATATTTT | CASSSLGRSGNTIYF
- | TRBJ2-1 | TRBV4-1 | TRBD2 | TGCGCCAGCAGCCCCCGACTAGCGGGTTCCTACAATGAGCAGTTCTTC | CASSPRLAGSYNEQFF
- | TRBJ2-2 | TRBV4-1 | - | TGCGCCAGCAGCCAAGCTTATCCAGGGAACACCGGGGAGCTGTTTTTT | CASSQAYPGNTGELFF
- | TRBJ1-1 | TRBV7-9 | - | TGTGCCAGCAGCTCTCAGGGGTGGGGCACTGAAGCTTTCTTT | CASSSQGWGTEAFF
- | TRBJ2-1 | TRBV6-6 | - | TGTGCCAGCAGTTACGATACAGGGGAGCAGTTCTTC | CASSYDTGEQFF
- | TRBJ2-1 | TRBV7-8 | TRBD2 | TGTGCCAGCAGCTTAGACCCGGGAGCGGGGGGGTACAATGAGCAGTTCTTC | CASSLDPGAGGYNEQFF
- | TRBJ1-1 | TRBV5-1 | TRBD1 | TGCGCCAGCAGCTTCGAACAGGGGCACACTGAAGCTTTCTTT | CASSFEQGHTEAFF
- | TRBJ2-2 | TRBV19 | - | TGTGCCAGTTTGCCGGAGGGGGGCGGGGAGCTGTTTTTT | CASLPEGGGELFF
- | TRBJ1-4 | TRBV7-9 | - | TGTGCCAGCAGCCTCCTCTGGGCGGGTGAAAAACTGTTTTTT | CASSLLWAGEKLFF
- | TRBJ1-3 | TRBV28 | - | TGTGCCAGCAGTTTACGGCAGGGACTCGGAAACACCATATATTTT | CASSLRQGLGNTIYF
- | TRBJ2-6 | TRBV9 | - | TGTGCCAGCAGCGAGAGGGCAGAAGGGGCCAACGTCCTGACTTTC | CASSERAEGANVLTF
- | TRBJ1-5 | TRBV9 | - | TGTGCCAGCAGCGTAGCTCCCTCAGAGCCCCAGCATTTT | CASSVAPSEPQHF
- | TRBJ2-1 | TRBV14 | - | TGTGCCAGCAGCCCACTAAGGACCGGCTACAATGAGCAGTTCTTC | CASSPLRTGYNEQFF
- | TRBJ2-3 | TRBV9 | - | TGTGCCAGCAGCGTTTGGGCCAACCCGGCGGATACGCAGTATTTT | CASSVWANPADTQYF
- | TRBJ2-5 | TRBV5-4 | - | TGTGCCAGCAGCTTATCCTGGGGGGCAAGTAGGGAAGAGACCCAGTACTTC | CASSLSWGASREETQYF
- | TRBJ2-3 | TRBV28 | TRBD1 | TGTGCCAGCAGTTTACAGGGGGCAGATACGCAGTATTTT | CASSLQGADTQYF
- | TRBJ2-2 | TRBV5-1 | TRBD2 | TGCGCCAGCACCGGACTAGCGGGGGGGGACGCGAACACCGGGGAGCTGTTTTTT | CASTGLAGGDANTGELFF
- | TRBJ2-7 | TRBV19 | - | TGTGCCAGTAGTATCAGAGGGGTTGACGAGCAGTACTTC | CASSIRGVDEQYF
- | TRBJ2-7 | TRBV9 | TRBD2 | TGTGCCAGCAGCGTAGGGCTAGCGGTGGGCTACGAGCAGTACTTC | CASSVGLAVGYEQYF
once | TRBJ2-1 | TRBV5-6 | TRBD2 | TGTGCCAGCAGCCAGGGACTAGCGGCCCTGGGGCAGTTCTTC | CASSQGLAALGQFF
- | TRBJ2-7 | TRBV7-8 | - | TGTGCCAGCAGCTTTCTCCAGGGCTCCTACGAGCAGTACTTC | CASSFLQGSYEQYF
- | TRBJ2-3 | TRBV7-2 | TRBD2 | TGTGCCAGCAGCTTAAGGCTAGCGGGGAGCACAGATACGCAGTATTTT | CASSLRLAGSTDTQYF
- | TRBJ2-3 | TRBV5-1 | TRBD2 | TGCGCCAGCAGTCCGGGACTAGCGGCTAGCACAGATACGCAGTATTTT | CASSPGLAASTDTQYF
- | TRBJ1-5 | TRBV30 | - | TGTGCCTGGAGTGTATCGGCTCGTCAGCCCCAGCATTTT | CAWSVSARQPQHF
- | TRBJ2-1 | TRBV27 | - | TGTGCCAGCAGTAACACAGGGCCCTACAATGAGCAGTTCTTC | CASSNTGPYNEQFF
- | TRBJ1-2 | TRBV27 | TRBD1 | TGTGCCAGCAGTCCCAACAGGGGACTTAACTATGGCTACACCTTC | CASSPNRGLNYGYTF
- | TRBJ1-2 | TRBV28 | - | TGTGCCAGCAGTCTCGCCTATGGCTACACCTTC | CASSLAYGYTF
- | TRBJ1-3 | TRBV5-6 | - | TGTGCCAGCAGCCTACTCCCCGGCGGGAGCTCTGGAAACACCATATATTTT | CASSLLPGGSSGNTIYF
- | TRBJ2-7 | TRBV27 | TRBD2 | TGTGCCAGCAGTTTGGGGAGGGCCGTCTACGAGCAGTACTTC | CASSLGRAVYEQYF
- | TRBJ2-3 | TRBV7-9 | - | TGTGCCAGCAGCCCGGAGGACTTCACAGATACGCAGTATTTT | CASSPEDFTDTQYF
- | TRBJ2-2 | TRBV27 | - | TGTGCCAGCGGAACTGAGACAGGCTTAACCCGAGAGCTGTTTTTT | CASGTETGLTRELFF
- | TRBJ2-7 | TRBV9 | TRBD1 | TGTGCCAGCAGCGTAGAAGGGGGCGGAATGTACGAGCAGTACTTC | CASSVEGGGMYEQYF
- | TRBJ1-1 | TRBV4-2 | - | TGTGCCAGCAGCCAAGAATGGGGGGCGCAAACTGAAGCTTTCTTT | CASSQEWGAQTEAFF
- | TRBJ2-3 | TRBV5-1 | - | TGCGCCAGCAGCTTCTACAGGGCTACAGATACGCAGTATTTT | CASSFYRATDTQYF
- | TRBJ2-7 | TRBV5-1 | TRBD2 | TGCGCCAGCAGCCTGACTAGCGCCGGCTCCTACGAGCAGTACTTC | CASSLTSAGSYEQYF
- | TRBJ1-2 | TRBV4-2 | - | TGTGCCAGCAGCCAAGATATGCCCTCATATGGCTACACCTTC | CASSQDMPSYGYTF
few | TRBJ2-7 | TRBV14 | - | TGTGCCAGCAGCACAACCGTAAGGGAGCAGTACTTC | CASSTTVREQYF
once | TRBJ1-2 | TRBV6-1 | - | TGTGCCAGCAGTGTCCTAGGACGCGGTGGCTATGGCTACACCTTC | CASSVLGRGGYGYTF
- | TRBJ2-3 | TRBV7-6 | - | TGTGCCAGCAGCTTATCAACTATCTACCAGGCGCAGTATTTT | CASSLSTIYQAQYF
- | TRBJ1-6 | TRBV10-3 | - | TGTGCCATCAGTGAGGGGGGAACGAGCTCCTATAATTCACCCCTCCACTTT | CAISEGGTSSYNSPLHF
- | TRBJ2-1 | TRBV7-9 | - | TGTGCCAGCAGCCCCAGTCGGAATGAGCAGTTCTTC | CASSPSRNEQFF
- | TRBJ1-4 | TRBV7-2 | - | TGTGCCAGCAGCGCACCCGGGACCTCAGTAGCCCACGAAAAACTGTTTTTT | CASSAPGTSVAHEKLFF
- | TRBJ1-3 | TRBV5-1 | - | TGCGCCAGCAGCTTGGAAGTCTCCTTCTCTGGAAACACCATATATTTT | CASSLEVSFSGNTIYF
few | TRBJ1-3 | TRBV7-8 | - | TGTGCCAGCAGCTTAGGGTACTCTGGAAACACCATATATTTT | CASSLGYSGNTIYF